Here is one T cell receptor (beta chain) with its context. The data were obtained in a study of tumor-infiltrating lymphocytes in glioblastoma multiforme. Trimming stripped 2 bases from V and 8 bases from J, with 12 bases between. This CDR3 is built from 13 residues. Germline CDR1 SGHAT, CDR2 FQNNGV. Multiple V-beta primers and a C-beta primer amplified TCRB from RNA. Unique molecular identifiers were not described for the libraries. TCRdb independently ran MiXCR on the multiplex PCR reads; one entry per CDR3 protein. The data show about 10,000 distinct CDR3 sequences, with 66% seen just once and about 30% held by the top ten.

This sequence was found in a male donor with glioblastoma. The chain couples TRBV11-2 to TRBJ1-1; D is unclear. Material for sequencing was brain tumor tissue. The CDR3 DNA reads TGTGCCAGCAGCTTAATCGGGAAGCCCGAAGCTTTCTTT. The encoded protein is CASSLIGKPEAFF.